These T cell receptor beta chains were read from a single sample in a study of human T cells and chemical hapten exposure. TCRdb recomputed calls from the RACE reads with MiXCR, one row per CDR3 protein. The sample lists 80,000 to 100,000 distinct CDR3 sequences, 10% occurring once. The sample here was whole blood, taken in connection with sensitization to the hapten diphenylcyclopropenone (DPC). The receptors were sampled from a woman between 45 and 65 years old with alopecia areata. Some clones in this sample may be carry-over from other donors' samples. CDR3s include the opening cysteine and the closing phenylalanine or tryptophan. A D gene is named only where the DNA matches it firmly. Size is omitted from some rows. Given values are once, few, many or a class for expanded clones.

cdr3_aa,cdr3_nt,v_call,clone_size,j_call,d_call
CASRELSQPQHF,TGTGCCAGCAGAGAACTATCTCAGCCCCAGCATTTT,TRBV2,many,TRBJ1-5,.
CSVARAAGGELFF,TGCAGCGTTGCCCGGGCCGCTGGCGGGGAGCTGTTTTTT,TRBV29-1,.,TRBJ2-2,.
CATSDPDKAGAPRGGLYEQFF,TGTGCCACCAGTGATCCGGATAAAGCGGGAGCCCCTCGCGGGGGTCTTTATGAGCAGTTCTTC,TRBV24-1,few,TRBJ2-1,TRBD2
CASSADPTDTQYF,TGTGCCAGCAGTGCTGACCCGACAGATACGCAGTATTTT,TRBV25-1,.,TRBJ2-3,.
CASSLGQGVYEQYF,TGTGCCAGCAGCTTAGGACAGGGGGTCTACGAGCAGTACTTC,TRBV9,many,TRBJ2-7,TRBD1
CASSPSNSPLHF,TGTGCCAGCTCACCGAGTAATTCACCCCTCCACTTT,TRBV18,few,TRBJ1-6,.
CASRKQGATDTQYF,TGTGCCAGCAGAAAACAGGGGGCAACAGATACGCAGTATTTT,TRBV6-4,few,TRBJ2-3,TRBD1
CASSLGTAEAYEQYF,TGTGCCAGCAGCCTTGGGACAGCTGAGGCCTACGAGCAGTACTTC,TRBV9,.,TRBJ2-7,TRBD1
CASSPLAGGGTQYF,TGTGCCAGCAGCCCCCTAGCGGGAGGGGGTACGCAGTATTTT,TRBV11-3,many,TRBJ2-3,TRBD2
CASSTGTPSYEQYF,TGTGCCAGCAGCACCGGGACCCCATCCTACGAGCAGTACTTC,TRBV11-2,many,TRBJ2-7,.
CASSPGQGPGTEAFF,TGTGCCAGCAGCCCGGGACAGGGGCCGGGTACTGAAGCTTTCTTT,TRBV7-9,.,TRBJ1-1,TRBD1
CASSLTFGGSRNTEAFF,TGTGCCAGCAGTTTAACATTTGGGGGAAGCCGGAACACTGAAGCTTTCTTT,TRBV28,few,TRBJ1-1,.
CASRRTGERGNEQFF,TGCGCCAGCAGGAGAACAGGGGAGCGGGGTAATGAGCAGTTCTTC,TRBV10-2,many,TRBJ2-1,.
CASRVGQAHEQYF,TGTGCCAGCAGGGTAGGGCAGGCCCACGAGCAGTACTTC,TRBV11-2,many,TRBJ2-7,.
CASGYTDTQYF,TGTGCCAGCGGATACACAGATACGCAGTATTTT,TRBV28,many,TRBJ2-3,.
CASSLGGGNEQFF,TGTGCCAGCAGTTTAGGAGGCGGGAATGAGCAGTTCTTC,TRBV12-3/TRBV12-4,few,TRBJ2-1,.
CASSLRRGQETQYF,TGTGCCAGCAGTTTAAGGCGGGGCCAAGAGACCCAGTACTTC,TRBV12-3/TRBV12-4,many,TRBJ2-5,.
CASSYTTVSYNSPLHF,TGTGCCAGCAGTTACACGACAGTCTCCTATAATTCACCCCTCCACTTT,TRBV6-6,many,TRBJ1-6,.
CASSERDRGPNYGYTF,TGTGCCAGCAGTGAAAGGGACAGGGGGCCGAACTATGGCTACACCTTC,TRBV2,few,TRBJ1-2,TRBD1
CASSFQTSGSNEQFF,TGTGCCAGCAGCTTCCAGACTAGCGGGAGCAATGAGCAGTTCTTC,TRBV7-9,many,TRBJ2-1,TRBD2
CASSSRLAGGRNEQFF,TGTGCCAGCAGCTCTAGACTAGCGGGAGGGAGGAATGAGCAGTTCTTC,TRBV7-6,many,TRBJ2-1,TRBD2